What follows are 18 T cell receptor beta chains derived from one specimen sequenced in a study of T-cell memory formation after mild COVID-19. TCRdb re-derived calls from the 5' RACE reads in MiXCR, one entry per CDR3 protein. Of roughly 130,000 distinct CDR3 sequences in the sample, about 6% were seen once. Sequencing was done on a sample of PBMCs or a T cell subset sorted from them (not recorded which). These TCRs come from an adult woman who had mild COVID-19 (a few samples of this study predate the infection). Cell type and time point are not known.

This clonotype has at least ten counts. The chain carries TRBV6-1 and TRBJ1-2; D call uncertain. Per the germline V gene, CDR1 is MNHNS and CDR2 is SASEGT. Trimming took off 1 base at V and 2 bases at J, with 5 bases between the two ends. The CDR3 totals 13 residues. CDR3 protein: CASSEEGNYGYTF. DNA of the CDR3: TGTGCCAGCAGTGAAGAGGGAAACTATGGCTACACCTTC.

This clonotype was counted only a few times. The chain couples TRBV11-1 to TRBJ2-4; the D is unclear. This CDR3 has 14 amino acids. CDR1 and CDR2 (germline): SGHAT, FQDESV (reference sequence). V lost 1 base and J lost 1, with 5 bases in between. The CDR3 nucleotides are TGTGCCAGCAGCTTAGTTGGGGCCAAAAACATTCAGTACTTC. Protein: CASSLVGAKNIQYF. Supplemented by reference TRBV11-1 and TRBJ2-4, the full variable domain reads EAEVAQSPRYKITEKSQAVAFWCDPISGHATLYWYRQILGQGPELLVQFQDESVVDDSQLPKDRFSAERLKGVDSTLKIQPAELGDSAMYLCASSLVGAKNIQYFGAGTRLSVL.

This clonotype came up many times. The chain recombines TRBV5-1 with TRBJ1-1, with D uncertain. V was clipped by 3 bases and J by 1 base, with 19 bases between them. The CDR3 runs to 17 residues. Germline CDR1 reads SGHRS; CDR2 reads YFSETQ. The CDR3 protein is CASSSPTKDVSNTEAFF. CDR3 bases: TGCGCCAGCAGCTCGCCGACAAAGGACGTCTCGAACACTGAAGCTTTCTTT.

The chain carries TRBV20-1 and TRBJ2-3; D is unclear. V was trimmed by 3 bases and J by 6 bases, leaving 7 bases between them. The germline V gene encodes CDR1 DFQATT and CDR2 SNEGSKA (reference sequence). This CDR3 comprises 11 residues. CDR3 DNA: TGCAGTGCTAGCGTCGTGGATACGCAGTATTTT. It yields the protein CSASVVDTQYF.

This clonotype was detected only a few times. The chain recombines TRBV7-2 with TRBJ2-3; TRBD2 aligns across 9 bases. The CDR3 covers 15 residues. The junction had 4 bases not matched to a gene; V was cut back by 4 bases and J by 2 bases. CDR1 is SGHTA and CDR2 is FQGNSA in the germline V gene. CDR3 residues: CASSSPSGNTDTQYF. The CDR3 DNA sequence: TGTGCCAGCAGCTCCCCTAGCGGGAACACAGATACGCAGTATTTT. The whole variable domain, filled in from reference TRBV7-2 and TRBJ2-3, reads GAGVSQSPSNKVTEKGKDVELRCDPISGHTALYWYRQSLGQGLEFLIYFQGNSAPDKSGLPSDRFSAERTGGSVSTLTIQRTQQEDSAVYLCASSSPSGNTDTQYFGPGTRLTVL.

This clonotype was detected many times. The J gene is TRBJ2-1, the V gene TRBV6-5; D is unclear. V lost 6 bases to trimming and J lost 7 bases, with 7 bases between them. This CDR3 has 11 residues. The germline gives CDR1 MNHEY, CDR2 SVGAGI. CDR3 sequence (DNA): TGTGCCAGCAGGAACGGTAATGAGCAGTTCTTC. Its translation is CASRNGNEQFF.

This clonotype was seen at least ten times. The chain couples TRBV5-1 to TRBJ2-1; a possible D gene is TRBD2 (6 bases). This CDR3 contains 14 residues. V was cut by 4 bases and J by 0 bases, with 8 bases left in between. Germline V gene sequence: CDR1 SGHRS, CDR2 YFSETQ. The CDR3 DNA is TGCGCCAGCAGCGGGGGGAGCTCCTACAATGAGCAGTTCTTC. It specifies CASSGGSSYNEQFF.

The CDR3 here is CASSSGQGLNIQYF. DNA of the CDR3: TGCGCCAGCAGCTCGGGACAGGGGTTGAACATTCAGTACTTC. The chain has TRBV5-1 and TRBJ2-4; 10 bases fit TRBD1. V shed 3 bases and J 7 bases; nucleotides not matched to a gene: 4. The CDR3 covers 14 residues. Germline CDR1 is SGHRS and CDR2 is YFSETQ.

The chain couples TRBV12-3 or TRBV12-4 to TRBJ2-5; D unclear. The CDR3 spans 14 residues. The V gene lost 2 bases and the J gene lost 1 base, with 8 bases spanning the gap. DNA of the CDR3: TGTGCCAGCAGTTTAAGACCGCGCCAAGAGACCCAGTACTTC. This sequence encodes CASSLRPRQETQYF.

The chain has TRBV11-3 and TRBJ2-1, with 14 bases matching TRBD2. Germline trimming cut 5 bases from V and 9 bases from J; bases unmatched to any gene: 9. The CDR3 totals 16 residues. The germline V gene has CDR1 SGHNT and CDR2 YENEEA. DNA of the CDR3: TGTGCCAGCAGCCCCCCGACTAGCGGGAGGGCCACTGAGCAGTTCTTC. Residues: CASSPPTSGRATEQFF. The whole variable domain, remainder taken from reference TRBV11-3 and TRBJ2-1, is EAGVVQSPRYKIIEKKQPVAFWCNPISGHNTLYWYLQNLGQGPELLIRYENEEAVDDSQLPKDRFSAERLKGVDSTLKIQPAELGDSAVYLCASSPPTSGRATEQFFGPGTRLTVL.

This chain uses TRBV2 with TRBJ2-1; D remains unclear. In germline, CDR1 is SNHLY, CDR2 FYNNEI. The V end lost 2 bases, the J end lost 10 bases, and 12 bases lay between the germline ends. The CDR3 consists of 13 residues. Written as DNA, the CDR3 is TGTGCCAGCAGTGAAATTGTGGCATCCGAGCAGTTCTTC. Translating it yields CASSEIVASEQFF. Full variable domain (outside the CDR3, taken from reference TRBV2 and TRBJ2-1): EPEVTQTPSHQVTQMGQEVILRCVPISNHLYFYWYRQILGQKVEFLVSFYNNEISEKSEIFDDQFSVERPDGSNFTLKIRSTKLEDSAMYFCASSEIVASEQFFGPGTRLTVL.

In its sample, this clonotype was seen many times. This chain links TRBV28 with TRBJ2-7; 7 bases are a match to TRBD2. After removal of 7 bases from V and 3 bases from J, the junction contained 9 bases not matched to a gene. Germline CDR1 and CDR2: MDHEN and SYDVKM. CDR3 length: 14 amino acids. CDR3 DNA sequence: TGTGCCAGCACTACGGGCGGGGGACTCTACGAGCAGTACTTC. Translation gives CASTTGGGLYEQYF.

This clonotype was recorded many times. This rearrangement joins TRBV5-1 to TRBJ2-3, with D possibly being TRBD1 or TRBD2 (6 bases each). This CDR3 spans 15 amino acids. Germline V gene data show CDR1 as SGHRS and CDR2 as YFSETQ. V was trimmed by 4 bases and J by 5 bases, leaving 17 bases between them. The CDR3 loop reads CASSPRGGGIDTQYF. The DNA of the CDR3 is TGCGCCAGCAGCCCTCGTGGAGGGGGGATAGATACGCAGTATTTT.

The chain has TRBV3-1 and TRBJ1-1; the D gene is possibly TRBD1 (6 bases). Deletions cut 1 base from V and 11 bases from J, with 20 bases between. Germline V gene lookup returns CDR1 LGHDT and CDR2 YNNKEL (reference sequence). This CDR3 has 15 amino acids. The CDR3 nucleotides are TGTGCCAGCAGCCAAGGTGGGGGGCACGGACCGACGGCTTTCTTT. Its protein is CASSQGGGHGPTAFF.

This clonotype was counted only a few times. The V and J genes are TRBV5-1 and TRBJ1-5, with 8 bases identical to TRBD1. Looked up from germline, CDR1 is SGHRS and CDR2 is YFSETQ. V shed 4 bases and J 5 bases; nucleotides not matched to a gene: 8. This CDR3 is 15 amino acids long. The CDR3 DNA sequence: TGCGCCAGCAGCCGACCGGACAGGGTGGATCAGCCCCAGCATTTT. Protein: CASSRPDRVDQPQHF.

This clonotype was seen repeatedly, ten times or more. The chain is built from TRBV5-1 and TRBJ2-2; TRBD2 might be the D (6 bases). CDR1 SGHRS and CDR2 YFSETQ come from the germline V gene. The CDR3 has 13 amino acids. V was pared by 4 bases and J by 6 bases, with 10 bases between. In nucleotides, the CDR3 is TGCGCCAGCAGCACGAGGGAGGCCGGGGAGCTGTTTTTT. This gives the protein CASSTREAGELFF.

This clonotype was seen a few times. V usage is TRBV4-3 and J usage is TRBJ2-2; D is uncertain. Trimming took 0 bases from V and 5 from J, leaving 10 bases between them. Per the germline V gene, CDR1 is LGHNA and CDR2 is YSLEER. The CDR3 totals 15 residues. The CDR3 nucleotides read TGCGCCAGCAGCCAAGATCTTAGGGTTACCGGGGAGCTGTTTTTT. Protein: CASSQDLRVTGELFF.

This clonotype was observed at least ten times. This sequence joins TRBV6-6 and TRBJ1-1, with 7 positions matching TRBD1. The CDR3 length is 13 residues. Germline loops: CDR1 MNHNY, CDR2 SVGAGI (reference sequence). The J segment lost 11 bases and the V segment lost 5 bases, leaving 11 bases of the junction unmatched. The CDR3 region has the DNA TGTGCCAGCAGTCAAACCCCGGGACAGAAGGCTTTCTTT. Amino acids: CASSQTPGQKAFF.